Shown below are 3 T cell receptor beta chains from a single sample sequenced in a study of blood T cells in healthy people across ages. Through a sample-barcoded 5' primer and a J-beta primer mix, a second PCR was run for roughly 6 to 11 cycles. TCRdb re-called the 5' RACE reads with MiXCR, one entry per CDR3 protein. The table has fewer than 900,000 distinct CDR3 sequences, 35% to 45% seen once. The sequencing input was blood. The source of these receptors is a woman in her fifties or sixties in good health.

CDR3 in DNA: TGCGCCAGCAGCTTGGCCCTGAGTAATGAGCAGTTCTTC. Amino acids: CASSLALSNEQFF. This chain links TRBV5-1 with TRBJ2-1; D unclear. Germline V CDR1 and CDR2: SGHRS, YFSETQ. CDR3 size: 13 residues. The ends were cut back, 0 bases at V and 7 bases at J, with 8 bases in the middle.

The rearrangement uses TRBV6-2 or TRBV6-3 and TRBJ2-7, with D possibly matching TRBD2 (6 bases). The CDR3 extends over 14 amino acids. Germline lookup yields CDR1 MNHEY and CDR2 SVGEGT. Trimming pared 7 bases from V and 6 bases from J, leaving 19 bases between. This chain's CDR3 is CASMAGPLALEQYF. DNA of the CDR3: TGTGCCAGCATGGCGGGACCGCTAGCTCTCGAGCAGTACTTC.

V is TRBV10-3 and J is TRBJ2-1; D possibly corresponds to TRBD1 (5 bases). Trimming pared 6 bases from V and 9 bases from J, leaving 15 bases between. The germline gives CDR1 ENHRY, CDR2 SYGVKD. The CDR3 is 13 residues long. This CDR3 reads CAISLDKVGEQFF. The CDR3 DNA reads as TGTGCCATCAGCCTGGACAAAGTGGGTGAGCAGTTCTTC.